The 11 T cell receptor beta chains presented below share a single source sample, sequenced in a study of blood T cells in healthy people across ages. Combining a sample-barcoded 5' primer with a J-beta primer mix, a second PCR ran for 7 to 11 cycles. TCRdb reprocessed the 5' RACE reads with MiXCR, giving one entry per CDR3 protein. The sample contains approximately 1.5 million distinct CDR3 sequences, roughly 32% of which appear only once. The material sequenced was blood. These receptors came from a woman between 25 and 40 years old in good health.

The CDR3 coding sequence is TGTGCCAGCAGCCAAGATATGAGGGGTACGCAGTATTTT. It translates to CASSQDMRGTQYF. The chain is built from TRBV3-1 and TRBJ2-3, with D tentatively TRBD1 or TRBD2 (5 bases each). V lost 0 bases and J 8 bases, leaving 9 bases between the germline ends. The germline V gene encodes CDR1 LGHDT and CDR2 YNNKEL (reference sequence). This CDR3 is built from 13 residues.

The chain combines TRBV7-9 with TRBJ1-4; 7 bases map to TRBD1. CDR1 is SEHNR, CDR2 FQNEAQ, per germline (reference sequence). The V gene end was trimmed by 2 bases and the J gene end by 12 bases; junction bases not matched to a gene: 9. The CDR3 totals 14 residues. This chain's CDR3 is CASSLPGTARELFF. For the CDR3, the DNA is TGTGCCAGCAGCTTACCTGGGACAGCTCGGGAACTGTTTTTT.

About this clonotype itself: Because the CDR3 is missing its conserved closing phenylalanine or tryptophan, this is likely a read error. CDR3 in DNA: TGTGCCATCAAGATGACAGGGGGAAATGAGCAGTTCGTC. Protein sequence: CAIKMTGGNEQFV. This rearrangement joins TRBV10-3 to TRBJ2-1, with 9 bases that match TRBD1. Germline CDR1 reads ENHRY; CDR2 reads SYGVKD. With 7 bases clipped from V and 7 bases from J, the junction kept 5 bases outside the gene matches. The CDR3 is 13 residues long.

This clonotype has just one count. The CDR3 DNA sequence: TGTGCCAGCAGTTACTCCCCCGGGGGAGTTGAAGATACGCAGTATTTT. The encoded protein is CASSYSPGGVEDTQYF. The rearrangement joins TRBV6-5 to TRBJ2-3; D may be TRBD2 (6 bases). The CDR3 has 16 residues. Germline loops: CDR1 MNHEY, CDR2 SVGAGI. V was trimmed by 0 bases and J by 5 bases, leaving 15 bases between them.

This clonotype was recorded many times. The gene calls are TRBV7-2 and TRBJ2-5; a weak D match, TRBD2 (7 bases). The germline CDR1 and CDR2 sequences are SGHTA and FQGNSA. This CDR3 is 14 amino acids long. The V and J ends lost 3 bases and 5 bases respectively, with 13 bases between them. The CDR3 DNA reads TGTGCCAGCAGCTTTCCGGGGGGCGTTGAGACCCAGTACTTC. Translation gives CASSFPGGVETQYF.

This clonotype was found a few times. The genes are TRBV19 and TRBJ2-7; D unclear. The V and J ends lost 3 bases and 3 bases respectively, with 6 bases between them. The germline CDR1 and CDR2 sequences are LNHDA and SQIVND (reference sequence). There are 12 residues in the CDR3. The CDR3 region is CASSMDGYEQYF. CDR3 coding DNA: TGTGCCAGTAGTATGGACGGCTACGAGCAGTACTTC.

The CDR3, as DNA: TGTGCCAGCTCACGTCGTAGGGAAGAAGCTTTCTTT. Protein product: CASSRRREEAFF. V usage is TRBV18 and J usage is TRBJ1-1; D not resolved. Per the germline V gene, CDR1 is KGHSH and CDR2 is LQKENI. The CDR3 extends over 12 amino acids. V lost 4 bases and J 8 bases, leaving 11 bases between the germline ends. The full variable domain, in which reference TRBV18 and TRBJ1-1 provide the parts outside the CDR3, is NAGVMQNPRHLVRRRGQEARLRCSPMKGHSHVYWYRQLPEEGLKFMVYLQKENIIDESGMPKERFSAEFPKEGPSILRIQQVVRGDSAAYFCASSRRREEAFFGQGTRLTVV.

As to this clonotype: One junction end does not reproduce the germline sequence, and a read error may be involved. The V and J genes are TRBV5-1 and TRBJ2-2; D may be TRBD1 or TRBD2 (5 bases each). Germline V gene data show CDR1 as SGHRS and CDR2 as YFSETQ. The CDR3 loop spans 18 amino acids. As DNA, the CDR3 is TGCGCCGGCAGCTTGGGGACCCTAACGGGAACGAACACCGGGGAGCTGTTTTTT. This gives the protein CAGSLGTLTGTNTGELFF.

This clonotype was counted a few times. The J gene is TRBJ2-7, the V gene TRBV7-9, with D uncertain. The closer fit of TRBJ2-5 to the DNA end suggests the J call may be wrong. Per germline, CDR1 SEHNR and CDR2 FQNEAQ (reference sequence). The CDR3 runs to 14 residues. This chain's CDR3 is CASSLDRYSLTQYF. CDR3 sequence (DNA): TGTGCCAGCAGCTTAGACAGATACAGCTTGACCCAGTACTTC.

A word on this clonotype: Because the CDR3 is missing its conserved closing phenylalanine or tryptophan, this is likely a read error. The chain couples TRBV5-6 to TRBJ2-7; 13 bases align to TRBD2. From germline, CDR1 is SGHDT and CDR2 YYEEEE. Trimming took 1 base from V and 7 from J; bases not matched to a gene: 11. This CDR3 has 17 amino acids. The CDR3 sequence: CASSLSATSGRLSEQYL. DNA for the CDR3: TGTGCCAGCAGCTTGTCAGCGACTAGCGGGAGGCTGAGTGAGCAGTACTTA.

This rearrangement joins TRBV6-6 to TRBJ2-5; 11 bases agree with TRBD2. This CDR3 comprises 16 residues. Germline V gene lookup returns CDR1 MNHNY and CDR2 SVGAGI (reference sequence). J gave up 7 bases and V 5 bases, and 12 bases lay outside the gene matches. CDR3 protein: CASSPSGGTQIGTQYF. CDR3 DNA: TGTGCCAGCAGTCCTAGCGGGGGGACTCAAATTGGGACCCAGTACTTC.